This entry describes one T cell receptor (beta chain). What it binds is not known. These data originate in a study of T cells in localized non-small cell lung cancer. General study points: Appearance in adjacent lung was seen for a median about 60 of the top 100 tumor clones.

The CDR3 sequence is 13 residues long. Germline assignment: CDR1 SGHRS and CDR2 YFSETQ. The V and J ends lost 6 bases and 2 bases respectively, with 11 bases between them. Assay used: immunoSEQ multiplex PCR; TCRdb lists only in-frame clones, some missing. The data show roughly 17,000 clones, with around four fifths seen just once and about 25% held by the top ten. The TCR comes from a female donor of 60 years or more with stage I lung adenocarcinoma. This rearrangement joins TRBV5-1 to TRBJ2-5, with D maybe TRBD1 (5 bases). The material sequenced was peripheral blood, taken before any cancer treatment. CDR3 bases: TGCGCCAGCATTGAACAGGATCAAGAGACCCAGTACTTC. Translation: CASIEQDQETQYF.